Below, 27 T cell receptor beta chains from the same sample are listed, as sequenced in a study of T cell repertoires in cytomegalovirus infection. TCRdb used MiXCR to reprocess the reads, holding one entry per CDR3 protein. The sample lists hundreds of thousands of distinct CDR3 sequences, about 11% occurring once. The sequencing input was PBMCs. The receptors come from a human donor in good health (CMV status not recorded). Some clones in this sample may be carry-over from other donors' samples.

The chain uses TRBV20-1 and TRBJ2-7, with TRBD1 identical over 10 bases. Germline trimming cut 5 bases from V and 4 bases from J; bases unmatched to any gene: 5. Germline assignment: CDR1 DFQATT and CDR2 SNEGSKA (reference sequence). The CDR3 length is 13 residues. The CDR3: CSAGGTGAYEQYF. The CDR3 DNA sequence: TGCAGTGCTGGAGGGACAGGGGCGTACGAGCAGTACTTC.

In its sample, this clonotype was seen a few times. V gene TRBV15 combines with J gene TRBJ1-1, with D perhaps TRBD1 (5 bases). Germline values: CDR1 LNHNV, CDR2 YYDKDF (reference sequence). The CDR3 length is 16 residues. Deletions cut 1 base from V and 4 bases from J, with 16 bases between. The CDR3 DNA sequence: TGTGCCACCAGCAGAGTTGGACACCGTCCCGTCACTGAAGCTTTCTTT. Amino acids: CATSRVGHRPVTEAFF.

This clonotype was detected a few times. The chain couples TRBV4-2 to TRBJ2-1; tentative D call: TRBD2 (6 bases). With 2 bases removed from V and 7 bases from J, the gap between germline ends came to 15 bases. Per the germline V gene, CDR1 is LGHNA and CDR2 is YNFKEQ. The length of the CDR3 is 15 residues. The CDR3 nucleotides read TGTGCCAGCAGCCAACTTCGGACTGGGGGGAATGAGCAGTTCTTC. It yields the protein CASSQLRTGGNEQFF.

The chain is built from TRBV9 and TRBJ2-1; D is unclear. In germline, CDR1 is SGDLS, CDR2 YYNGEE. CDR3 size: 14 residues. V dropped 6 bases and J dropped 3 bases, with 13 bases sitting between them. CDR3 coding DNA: TGTGCCAGCAACCTATACGGAAACTACAATGAGCAGTTCTTC. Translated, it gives CASNLYGNYNEQFF. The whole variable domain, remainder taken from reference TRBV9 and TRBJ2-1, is DSGVTQTPKHLITATGQRVTLRCSPRSGDLSVYWYQQSLDQGLQFLIQYYNGEERAKGNILERFSAQQFPDLHSELNLSSLELGDSALYFCASNLYGNYNEQFFGPGTRLTVL.

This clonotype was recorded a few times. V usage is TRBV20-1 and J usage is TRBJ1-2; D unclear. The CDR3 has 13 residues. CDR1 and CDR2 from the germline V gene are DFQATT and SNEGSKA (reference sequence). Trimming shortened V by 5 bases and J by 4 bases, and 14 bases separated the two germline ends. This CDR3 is CSARVEGGYGYTF. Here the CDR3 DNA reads TGCAGTGCTCGAGTCGAAGGTGGCTATGGCTACACCTTC.

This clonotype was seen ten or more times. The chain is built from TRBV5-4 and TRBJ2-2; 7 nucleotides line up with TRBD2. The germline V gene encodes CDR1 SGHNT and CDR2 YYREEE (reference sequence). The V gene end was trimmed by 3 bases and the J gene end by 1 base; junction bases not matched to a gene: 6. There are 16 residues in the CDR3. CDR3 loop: CASSSSTSRNTGELFF. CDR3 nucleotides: TGTGCCAGCAGCTCGTCGACTAGCCGGAACACCGGGGAGCTGTTTTTT.

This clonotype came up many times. CDR3 nucleotide sequence: TGTGCCAGCAGTTCTCGGTCGGGGCTAGCCGACTCAGATACGCAGTATTTT. This translates into CASSSRSGLADSDTQYF. The rearrangement links TRBV7-3 to TRBJ2-3; D may correspond to TRBD1 or TRBD2 (5 bases each). The CDR3 contains 17 residues. The germline gives CDR1 SGHTA, CDR2 FQGTGA. Trimming removed 6 bases at V and 4 bases at J, with 23 bases between.

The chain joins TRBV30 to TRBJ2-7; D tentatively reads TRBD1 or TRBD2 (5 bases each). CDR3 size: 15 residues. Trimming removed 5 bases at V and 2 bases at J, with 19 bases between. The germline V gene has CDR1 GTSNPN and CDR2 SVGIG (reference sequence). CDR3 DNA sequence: TGTGCCTGGTCCCTTCAGTCTGGGGGACCCTACGAGCAGTACTTC. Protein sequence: CAWSLQSGGPYEQYF.

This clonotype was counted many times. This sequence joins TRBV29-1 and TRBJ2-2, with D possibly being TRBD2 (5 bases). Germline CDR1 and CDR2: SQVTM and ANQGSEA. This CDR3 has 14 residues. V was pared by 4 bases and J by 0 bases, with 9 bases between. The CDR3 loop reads CSVARDTNTGELFF. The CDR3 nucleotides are TGCAGCGTTGCGAGGGATACGAACACCGGGGAGCTGTTTTTT.

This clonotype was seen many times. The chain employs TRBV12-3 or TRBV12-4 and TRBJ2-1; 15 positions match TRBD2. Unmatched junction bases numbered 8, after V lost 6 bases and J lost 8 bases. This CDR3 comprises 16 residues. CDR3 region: CASSPGLAGGSDEQFF. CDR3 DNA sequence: TGTGCCAGCAGCCCAGGACTAGCGGGAGGGTCGGATGAGCAGTTCTTC.

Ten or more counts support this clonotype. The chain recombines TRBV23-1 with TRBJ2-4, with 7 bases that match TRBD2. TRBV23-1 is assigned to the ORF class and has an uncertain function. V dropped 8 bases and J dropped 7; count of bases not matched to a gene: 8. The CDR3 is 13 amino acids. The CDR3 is CASLGGSYNIQYF. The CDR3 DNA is TGCGCCAGCCTCGGGGGGAGTTACAACATTCAGTACTTC.

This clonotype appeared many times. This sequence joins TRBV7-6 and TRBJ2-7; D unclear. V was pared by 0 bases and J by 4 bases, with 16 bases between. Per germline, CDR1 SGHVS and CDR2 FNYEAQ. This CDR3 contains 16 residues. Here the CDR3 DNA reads TGTGCCAGCAGCTTAGCAAGGGCCCGGAATTCTTACGAGCAGTACTTC. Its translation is CASSLARARNSYEQYF.

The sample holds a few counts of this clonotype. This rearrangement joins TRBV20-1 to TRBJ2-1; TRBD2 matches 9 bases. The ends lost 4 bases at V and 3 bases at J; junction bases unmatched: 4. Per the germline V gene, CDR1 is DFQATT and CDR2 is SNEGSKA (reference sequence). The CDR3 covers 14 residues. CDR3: CSAILAGSYNEQFF. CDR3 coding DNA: TGCAGTGCTATCCTAGCGGGGAGCTACAATGAGCAGTTCTTC.

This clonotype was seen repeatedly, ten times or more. Here the CDR3 reads CSAGGTSGAQETQYF. CDR3 sequence (DNA): TGCAGTGCGGGGGGGACTAGCGGGGCCCAAGAGACCCAGTACTTC. The chain has TRBV20-1 and TRBJ2-5; 13 bases fit TRBD2. Germline lookup yields CDR1 DFQATT and CDR2 SNEGSKA (reference sequence). This CDR3 contains 15 residues. The ends lost 6 bases at V and 1 base at J; junction bases unmatched: 5.

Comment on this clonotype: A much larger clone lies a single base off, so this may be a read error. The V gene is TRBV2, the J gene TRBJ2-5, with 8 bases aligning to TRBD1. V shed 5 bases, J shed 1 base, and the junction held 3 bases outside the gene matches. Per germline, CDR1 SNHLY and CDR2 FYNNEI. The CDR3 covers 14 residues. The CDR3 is CASSWGTGQETQYF. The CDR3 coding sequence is TGTGCCAGCAGTTGGGGGACAGGCCAAGAGACCCAGTACTTC. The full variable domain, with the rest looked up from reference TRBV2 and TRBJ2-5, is EPEVTQTPSHQVTQMGQEVILRCVPISNHLYFYWYRQILGQKVEFLVSFYNNEISEKSEIFDDQFSVERPDGSNFTLKIRSTKLEDSAMYFCASSWGTGQETQYFGPGTRLLVL.

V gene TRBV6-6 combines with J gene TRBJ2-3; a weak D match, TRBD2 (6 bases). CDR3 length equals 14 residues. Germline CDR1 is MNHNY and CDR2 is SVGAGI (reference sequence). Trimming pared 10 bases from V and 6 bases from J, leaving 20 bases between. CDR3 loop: CATSDYPPADTQYF. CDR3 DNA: TGTGCCACCTCGGACTACCCCCCCGCGGATACGCAGTATTTT.

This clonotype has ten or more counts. The CDR3 here is CASSFLQGSSPLHF. The CDR3 bases are TGTGCCAGCAGTTTTCTTCAGGGGAGCTCACCCCTCCACTTT. The chain combines TRBV27 with TRBJ1-6; possibly TRBD1 for D (6 bases). V lost 3 bases and J lost 10, with 13 bases in between. The CDR3 length is 14 residues. Germline CDR1 MNHEY, CDR2 SMNVEV (reference sequence).

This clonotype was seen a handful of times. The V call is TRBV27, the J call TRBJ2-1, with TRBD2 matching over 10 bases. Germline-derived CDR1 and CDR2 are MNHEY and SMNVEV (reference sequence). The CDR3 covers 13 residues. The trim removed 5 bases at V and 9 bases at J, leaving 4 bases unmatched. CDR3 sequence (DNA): TGTGCCAGCAGTCTTGCTAGCGGGGGTGAGCAGTTCTTC. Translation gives CASSLASGGEQFF.

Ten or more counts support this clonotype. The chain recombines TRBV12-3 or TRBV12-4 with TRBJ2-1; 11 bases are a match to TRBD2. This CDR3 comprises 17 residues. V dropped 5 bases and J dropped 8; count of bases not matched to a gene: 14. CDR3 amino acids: CASSIIAGGPRRDEQFF. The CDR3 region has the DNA TGTGCCAGCAGTATCATAGCGGGAGGGCCGAGGCGCGATGAGCAGTTCTTC.

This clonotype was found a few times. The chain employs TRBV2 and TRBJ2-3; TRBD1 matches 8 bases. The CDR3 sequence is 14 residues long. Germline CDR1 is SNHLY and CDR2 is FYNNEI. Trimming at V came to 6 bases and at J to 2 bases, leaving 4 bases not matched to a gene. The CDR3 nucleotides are TGTGCCAGCAGATTGGACAGGGCCACAGATACGCAGTATTTT. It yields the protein CASRLDRATDTQYF.

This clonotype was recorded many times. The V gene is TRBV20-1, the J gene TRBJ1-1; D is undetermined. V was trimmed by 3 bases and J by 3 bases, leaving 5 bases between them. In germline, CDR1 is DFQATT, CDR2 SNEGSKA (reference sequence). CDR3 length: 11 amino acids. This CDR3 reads CSASTYTEAFF. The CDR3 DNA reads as TGCAGTGCTAGCACATACACTGAAGCTTTCTTT.

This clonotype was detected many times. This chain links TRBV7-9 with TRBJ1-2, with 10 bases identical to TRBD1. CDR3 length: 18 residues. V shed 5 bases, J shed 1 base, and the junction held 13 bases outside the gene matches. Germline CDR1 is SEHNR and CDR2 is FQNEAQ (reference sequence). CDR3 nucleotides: TGTGCCAGCAGCCCGTACCGGGACAGGGGATTCCATAACTATGGCTACACCTTC. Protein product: CASSPYRDRGFHNYGYTF.

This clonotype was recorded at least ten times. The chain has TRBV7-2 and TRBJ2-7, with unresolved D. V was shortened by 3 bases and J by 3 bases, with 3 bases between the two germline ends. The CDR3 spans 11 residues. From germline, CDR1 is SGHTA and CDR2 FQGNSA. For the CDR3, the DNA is TGTGCCAGCAGCTTTATCTACGAGCAGTACTTC. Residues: CASSFIYEQYF.

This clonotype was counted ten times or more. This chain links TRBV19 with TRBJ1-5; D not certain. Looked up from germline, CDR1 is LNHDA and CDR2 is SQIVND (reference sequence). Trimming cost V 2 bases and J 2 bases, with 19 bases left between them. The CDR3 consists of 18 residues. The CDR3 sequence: CASSIHGDNLKRNQPQHF. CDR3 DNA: TGTGCCAGTAGTATACACGGCGACAACTTGAAGCGCAATCAGCCCCAGCATTTT.

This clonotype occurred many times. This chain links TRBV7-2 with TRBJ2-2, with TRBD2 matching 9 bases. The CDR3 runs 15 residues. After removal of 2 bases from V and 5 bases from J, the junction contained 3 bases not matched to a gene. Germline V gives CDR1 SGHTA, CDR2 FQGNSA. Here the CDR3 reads CASSLSGGNTGELFF. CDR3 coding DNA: TGTGCCAGCAGCTTAAGCGGGGGGAATACCGGGGAGCTGTTTTTT.

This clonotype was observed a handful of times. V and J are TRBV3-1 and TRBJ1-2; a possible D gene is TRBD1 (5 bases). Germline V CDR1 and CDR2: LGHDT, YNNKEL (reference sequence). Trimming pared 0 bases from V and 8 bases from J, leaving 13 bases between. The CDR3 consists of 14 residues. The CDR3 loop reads CASSQDLAGLGYTF. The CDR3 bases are TGTGCCAGCAGCCAAGATCTGGCAGGGTTGGGCTACACCTTC.

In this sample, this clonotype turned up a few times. The CDR3 DNA reads TGTGCCAGCAGCTTAGGCCGGGACAGGGTCTCCTACGAGCAGTACTTC. It yields the protein CASSLGRDRVSYEQYF. The rearrangement links TRBV13 to TRBJ2-7; 9 nucleotides line up with TRBD1. Germline V gives CDR1 PRHDT, CDR2 FYEKMQ (reference sequence). The length of the CDR3 is 16 residues. The V and J ends lost 0 bases and 0 bases, in that order; junction bases with no gene match: 3.